This TCR beta chain was identified during a study of PD-1 blockade in classical Hodgkin lymphoma. Overall study results and limits: With CD4+ cells, TCR diversity rose significantly by C4D1, but not with CD8+ cells.

Clones were sequenced by immunoSEQ multiplex PCR, and TCRdb holds only the in-frame ones, with some missing. In the table there are thousands of clones, more than 65% of which are singletons. On this clone: The antigen is undetermined.

The CDR3 totals 11 residues. V was cut by 6 bases and J by 10 bases, with 10 bases left in between. From germline, CDR1 is MDHEN and CDR2 SYDVKM. Brentuximab vedotin exposure varied among the patients, all of whom had relapsed after autologous stem cell transplantation. By magnetic negative selection, CD4+ T cells were purified from thawed PBMCs. The chain couples TRBV28 to TRBJ2-1; D not resolved. The sequenced sample was CD4+ T cells from blood, obtained at baseline. The clonotype was recovered from a human donor with classical Hodgkin lymphoma. The CDR3 sequence is CASSRLGEQFF. DNA for the CDR3: TGTGCCAGCAGCCGTCTTGGCGAGCAGTTCTTC.